This T cell receptor (beta chain) is from a study of molecular identifiers for immune sequencing clone quantification. Study-wide results and limits: For highly expanded clones, sizes could be underestimated when identical TCR molecules share a barcode.

Sorting was used to obtain naive CD8 T cells (CD8+CD4-CCR7+CD45RA+). This clonotype has ten or more counts. Its specificity is not known. MiXCR, run by TCRdb on the PCR reads, gives a single entry per CDR3 protein. Among hundreds of thousands of distinct CDR3 sequences listed, roughly 25% were seen once. The CDR3 spans 15 residues. V trimming: 4 bases; J trimming: 5 bases; junction bases outside the gene matches: 6. Germline lookup yields CDR1 SEHNR and CDR2 FQNEAQ (reference sequence). Sequenced sample: naive CD8+ T cells from blood, with Jurkat cell RNA spiked in. The subset was: FACS-sorted CD8+CD4-CCR7+CD45RA+ naive T cells. V and J are TRBV7-9 and TRBJ1-5, with 9 positions matching TRBD1. This receptor was identified in a human donor in good health. Some libraries in this study had Jurkat cell RNA spiked in. CDR3 sequence: CASSSTGGADQPQHF. CDR3 coding DNA: TGTGCCAGCAGCTCAACAGGGGGCGCGGATCAGCCCCAGCATTTT.